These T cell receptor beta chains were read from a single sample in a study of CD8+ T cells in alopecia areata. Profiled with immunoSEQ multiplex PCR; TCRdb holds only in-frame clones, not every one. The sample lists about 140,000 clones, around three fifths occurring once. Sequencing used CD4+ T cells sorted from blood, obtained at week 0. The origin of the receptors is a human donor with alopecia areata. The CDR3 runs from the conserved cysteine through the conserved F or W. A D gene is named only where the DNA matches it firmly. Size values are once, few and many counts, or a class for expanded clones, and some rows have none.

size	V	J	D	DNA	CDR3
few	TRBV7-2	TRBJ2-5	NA	TGTGCCAGCAGCTTAGTTGAGATGGAGACCCAGTACTTC	CASSLVEMETQYF
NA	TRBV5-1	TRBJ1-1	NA	TGCGCCAGCACCCCCGGGACATCGAACACTGAAGCTTTCTTT	CASTPGTSNTEAFF
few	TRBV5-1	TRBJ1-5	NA	TGCGCCAGCAGCATCTCAGGTGGGAGCAATCAGCCCCAGCATTTT	CASSISGGSNQPQHF
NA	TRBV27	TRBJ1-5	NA	TGTGCCAGCAGTTTAATCGGACAGCCCCAGCATTTT	CASSLIGQPQHF
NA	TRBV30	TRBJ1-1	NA	TGTGCCTGGAGTCTGAACACTGAAGCTTTCTTT	CAWSLNTEAFF
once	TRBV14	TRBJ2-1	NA	TGTGCCAGCAGCCAAGATCTTGGACAGTACAATGAGCAGTTCTTC	CASSQDLGQYNEQFF
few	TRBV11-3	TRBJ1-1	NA	TGTGCCAGCAGCGCCCACTGGACAGAAGAAGCTTTCTTT	CASSAHWTEEAFF
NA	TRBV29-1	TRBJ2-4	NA	TGCAGCGTTGGTGGGGAAAACATTCAGTACTTC	CSVGGENIQYF
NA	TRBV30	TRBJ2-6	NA	TGTGCCTGGGAGCGGAAGGACTCTGGGGCCAACGTCCTGACTTTC	CAWERKDSGANVLTF
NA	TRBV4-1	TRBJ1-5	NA	TGCGCCAGCAGCCAACTGGGGACGTACAATCAGCCCCAGCATTTT	CASSQLGTYNQPQHF
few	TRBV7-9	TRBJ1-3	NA	TGTGGGGCGGTGGACAGCTCTGGAAACACCATATATTTT	CGAVDSSGNTIYF
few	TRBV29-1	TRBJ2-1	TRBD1	TGCAGCGTTGAGGGGCGGTGGCAGGGGGCTCTTGAGCAGTTCTTC	CSVEGRWQGALEQFF
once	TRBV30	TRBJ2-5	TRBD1	TGTGCCTGGAGTGTTTCAGGGGGAGAGACCCAGTACTTC	CAWSVSGGETQYF
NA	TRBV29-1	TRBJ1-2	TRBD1	TGCAGCGCTGGACAGGGCGGTCGCTACACCTTC	CSAGQGGRYTF
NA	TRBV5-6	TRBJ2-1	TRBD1	TGTGCCAGCAGCCCGACAGGGGCCAATGAGCAGTTCTTC	CASSPTGANEQFF
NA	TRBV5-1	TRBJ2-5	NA	TGCGCCAGCAGCTTGCACAACACAGGGCGAGAGACCCAGTACTTC	CASSLHNTGRETQYF
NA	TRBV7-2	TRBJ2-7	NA	TGTGCCAGCAGCTTAGCAAGCGGCAAATGGGACGAGCAGTACTTC	CASSLASGKWDEQYF
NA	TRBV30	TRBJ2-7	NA	TGTGCCTGGAGTACTCACGGACGGGCCGAGCAGTACTTC	CAWSTHGRAEQYF
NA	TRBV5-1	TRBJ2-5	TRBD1	TGCGCCAGCAGTTCGGACAGGAAACAAGAGACCCAGTACTTC	CASSSDRKQETQYF
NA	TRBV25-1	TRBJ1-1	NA	TGTGCCAGCAGTTCCCTTGGGGACACTGAAGCTTTCTTT	CASSSLGDTEAFF
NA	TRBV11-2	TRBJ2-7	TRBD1	TGTGCCAGCAGCCCTCGACAGGGGTACTACGAGCAGTACTTC	CASSPRQGYYEQYF
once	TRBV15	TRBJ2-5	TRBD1	TGTGCCACCAGCAGAGCGGGACAGGGAGAGACCCAGTACTTC	CATSRAGQGETQYF
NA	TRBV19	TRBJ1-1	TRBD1	TGTGCCAGTAGTAGAGGGGGCCGCGGAACTGAAGCTTTCTTT	CASSRGGRGTEAFF
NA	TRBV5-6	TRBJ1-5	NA	TGTGCCAGCAGCTTGAACAGAATTAACAATCAGCCCCAGCATTTT	CASSLNRINNQPQHF
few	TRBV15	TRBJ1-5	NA	TGTGCCACCAGCGCGCAGTACAATCAGCCCCAGCATTTT	CATSAQYNQPQHF
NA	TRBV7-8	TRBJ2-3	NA	TGTGCCTCCGCGGCTAGCACAGATACGCAGTATTTT	CASAASTDTQYF
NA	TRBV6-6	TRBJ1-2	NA	TGTGCCAGCACCCCTCCGGCGGATGGCTACACCTTC	CASTPPADGYTF
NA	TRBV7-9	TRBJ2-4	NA	TGTGCCAGCAGAGATCTCGAATATAAAAACATTCAGTACTTC	CASRDLEYKNIQYF
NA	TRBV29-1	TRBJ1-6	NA	TGCAGCGTCGGGGGGATGGGGGGCTCACCCCTCCACTTT	CSVGGMGGSPLHF
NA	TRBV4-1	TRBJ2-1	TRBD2	TGCGCCAGCAGCCAGGGTCCCGGACTAGCGGAGCAGTTCTTC	CASSQGPGLAEQFF
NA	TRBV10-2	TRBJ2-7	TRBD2	TGCGCCAGCAGTGAGGCAGGGACTAGGCAGTACTTC	CASSEAGTRQYF
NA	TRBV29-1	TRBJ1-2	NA	TGCAGCGTTGTAGGGGAACTTGAGGGCTACACCTTC	CSVVGELEGYTF
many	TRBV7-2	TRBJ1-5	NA	TGTGCCAGCAGCTTAGTAGGGGGGCCAGGGCAGCCCCAGCATTTT	CASSLVGGPGQPQHF
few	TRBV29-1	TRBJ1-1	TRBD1	TGCAGCGTTGATGGACAGGGAGGTTTGAACACTGAAGCTTTCTTT	CSVDGQGGLNTEAFF
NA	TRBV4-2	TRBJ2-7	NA	TGTGCCAGCAGCCCCTCAGCCGGGGAATTATACGAGCAGTACTTC	CASSPSAGELYEQYF
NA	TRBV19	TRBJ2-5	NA	TGTGCCAGTAGTGATGCAGGGCCTCAACACCAAGAGACCCAGTACTTC	CASSDAGPQHQETQYF
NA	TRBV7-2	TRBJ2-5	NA	TGTGCCAGCAGCTTAGAATGGGAGACCCAGTACTTC	CASSLEWETQYF
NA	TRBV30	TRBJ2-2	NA	TGTGCCTGGAGTTTCCGGGCATCTTTATCAGGGGAGCTGTTTTTT	CAWSFRASLSGELFF